Shown below are 17 T cell receptor beta chains from a single sample sequenced in a study of stem cell transplantation in POMP-related autoinflammatory disease. Generated by immunoSEQ multiplex PCR, the TCRdb table keeps only in-frame clones and is missing some. In the table there are tens of thousands of clones, approximately 91% of which are singletons. Sample: CD4+ T cells from PBMCs, taken after stem cell transplantation. The receptors were gathered from a human patient with POMP-related autoinflammation and immune dysregulation (PRAID). A share of the T cells may be of graft donor origin.

The V and J genes are TRBV7-8 and TRBJ1-6, with D unresolved. The V gene's germline CDR1 is SGHVS and CDR2 FQNEAQ. CDR3 length: 12 residues. V lost 3 bases to trimming and J lost 12 bases, with 9 bases between them. The CDR3 loop is CASSFAQLPLHF. CDR3 coding DNA: TGTGCCAGCAGCTTTGCCCAATTACCCCTCCACTTT.

The chain links TRBV19 to TRBJ2-1; no firm D call. V was trimmed by 5 bases and J by 1 base, leaving 15 bases between them. Germline-derived CDR1 and CDR2 are LNHDA and SQIVND (reference sequence). This CDR3 is built from 16 residues. The CDR3 loop is CASSPRLLTSYNEQFF. The CDR3 DNA follows: TGTGCCAGTAGTCCACGACTCCTCACGTCCTACAATGAGCAGTTCTTC.

This chain links TRBV2 with TRBJ2-3, with D uncertain. Per germline, CDR1 SNHLY and CDR2 FYNNEI. The CDR3 has 13 residues. With 4 bases removed from V and 0 bases from J, the gap between germline ends came to 5 bases. The CDR3 DNA sequence: TGTGCCAGCAGTGTCGACAGCACAGATACGCAGTATTTT. This translates into CASSVDSTDTQYF.

This clone was counted a single time. The V call is TRBV6-4, the J call TRBJ2-5; 8 bases are a match to TRBD1. There are 17 residues in the CDR3. V lost 3 bases to trimming and J lost 5 bases; unmatched junction nucleotides: 14. Germline lookup yields CDR1 MRHNA and CDR2 SNTAGT. This CDR3 reads CASSEESTGGVTETQYF. The CDR3 region has the DNA TGTGCCAGCAGTGAGGAGAGTACAGGGGGTGTTACGGAGACCCAGTACTTC.

The V and J genes are TRBV5-1 and TRBJ2-5, with 10 bases fitting TRBD1. Losses at the gene ends were 2 bases for V and 2 bases for J; bases not matched to a gene: 3. The CDR3 is made up of 15 amino acids. CDR1 and CDR2 from the germline V gene are SGHRS and YFSETQ. The CDR3 loop is CASSFGTGVQETQYF. DNA of the CDR3: TGCGCCAGCAGCTTCGGGACAGGGGTGCAAGAGACCCAGTACTTC.

V and J are TRBV20-1 and TRBJ2-1; 10 bases are a match to TRBD2. The CDR3 runs 10 residues. Germline CDR1 reads DFQATT; CDR2 reads SNEGSKA (reference sequence). The CDR3 is CRTSGNEQFF. As DNA, the CDR3 is TGCAGGACTAGCGGGAATGAGCAGTTCTTC.

The chain is built from TRBV28 and TRBJ2-3; D remains unclear. CDR3 length: 14 amino acids. V was trimmed by 6 bases and J by 3 bases, leaving 13 bases between them. The germline CDR1 and CDR2 sequences are MDHEN and SYDVKM. As DNA, the CDR3 is TGTGCCAGCAGGCTCGGCCCGGCTACAGATACGCAGTATTTT. This encodes CASRLGPATDTQYF.

The V call is TRBV19, the J call TRBJ2-2; D remains ambiguous. The V end was cut by 3 bases, the J end by 1 base, with 18 bases between. This CDR3 has 18 residues. Germline V gives CDR1 LNHDA, CDR2 SQIVND (reference sequence). CDR3 sequence reads: CASSIPFTAPENTGELFF. CDR3 bases: TGTGCCAGTAGTATTCCGTTCACAGCCCCGGAGAACACCGGGGAGCTGTTTTTT.

J is TRBJ2-3 and V is TRBV4-2; D is possibly TRBD2 (5 bases). Germline V gene data show CDR1 as LGHNA and CDR2 as YNFKEQ. This CDR3 contains 16 residues. The V and J ends lost 0 bases and 0 bases respectively, with 10 bases between them. CDR3 nucleotide sequence: TGTGCCAGCAGCCAAGATGTAGCGTCTAGCACAGATACGCAGTATTTT. Translated, it gives CASSQDVASSTDTQYF.

This clone has just one count. This chain joins TRBV5-6 and TRBJ2-5; D may be TRBD2 (5 bases). Germline-derived CDR1 and CDR2 are SGHDT and YYEEEE. The V end was cut by 3 bases, the J end by 2 bases, with 8 bases between. The CDR3 consists of 13 residues. CDR3 amino acids: CASSWTYQETQYF. The CDR3 DNA follows: TGTGCCAGCAGCTGGACTTATCAAGAGACCCAGTACTTC.

This chain joins TRBV5-5 and TRBJ2-7, with 10 nucleotides matching TRBD2. CDR3 length: 14 amino acids. The junction had 10 bases not matched to a gene; V was cut back by 4 bases and J by 9 bases. CDR1 is SGHKS, CDR2 YYEKEE, per germline (reference sequence). CDR3 nucleotides: TGTGCCAGCAGCGGACTAGCGGAGTTGGGGGCGCAGTACGTC. Translating gives CASSGLAELGAQYV.

The gene calls are TRBV5-8 and TRBJ2-3; TRBD1 or TRBD2 may be the D gene (5 bases each). The V gene lost 0 bases and the J gene lost 4 bases, with 15 bases spanning the gap. Per the germline V gene, CDR1 is SGHTS and CDR2 is YDEGEE. The CDR3 sequence is 16 residues long. The CDR3 reads CASSLGNPGAPDTQYF. The CDR3 DNA sequence: TGTGCCAGCAGCTTGGGCAACCCCGGGGCCCCAGATACGCAGTATTTT.

For the CDR3, the DNA is TGCGCCAGCAGCCAACCGGGATCCCCCCACGAGCAGTACTTC. It specifies CASSQPGSPHEQYF. V and J are TRBV4-1 and TRBJ2-7, with TRBD2 as a possible D gene (5 bases). This CDR3 spans 14 amino acids. V was cut by 2 bases and J by 5 bases, with 13 bases left in between. The germline V gene encodes CDR1 MGHRA and CDR2 YSYEKL.

V is TRBV7-9 and J is TRBJ2-2, with 8 positions matching TRBD1. V was pared by 6 bases and J by 4 bases, with 7 bases of the junction left unmatched. The CDR3 totals 15 residues. From germline, CDR1 is SEHNR and CDR2 FQNEAQ (reference sequence). The CDR3 region is CASRSFRGLTGELFF. As DNA, the CDR3 is TGTGCCAGCAGATCGTTCAGGGGGCTCACCGGGGAGCTGTTTTTT.

This clone was seen once. This chain connects TRBV5-4 to TRBJ2-5; no firm D call. Germline loops: CDR1 SGHNT, CDR2 YYREEE (reference sequence). Trimming removed 1 base at V and 7 bases at J, with 14 bases between. The CDR3 covers 14 residues. CDR3 sequence reads: CASSLPRAITTQYF. The CDR3 DNA sequence: TGTGCCAGCAGCTTGCCTCGGGCTATTACGACCCAGTACTTC.

The V and J genes are TRBV5-4 and TRBJ2-5; a possible D gene is TRBD1 (5 bases). Between the trimmed V and J ends, which lost 3 bases and 1 base, there was a span of 10 bases. The CDR3 contains 14 residues. The germline CDR1 and CDR2 sequences are SGHNT and YYREEE (reference sequence). The CDR3 here is CASSYTGSQETQYF. Here the CDR3 DNA reads TGTGCCAGCAGCTATACAGGTAGCCAAGAGACCCAGTACTTC.

The V gene is TRBV5-1, the J gene TRBJ2-2; no clear D gene. The V end was cut by 2 bases, the J end by 4 bases, with 12 bases between. The CDR3 loop spans 15 amino acids. Germline V gives CDR1 SGHRS, CDR2 YFSETQ. The DNA of the CDR3 is TGCGCCAGCAGCTTAGAAACACAGTCCACCGGGGAGCTGTTTTTT. It is translated as CASSLETQSTGELFF.